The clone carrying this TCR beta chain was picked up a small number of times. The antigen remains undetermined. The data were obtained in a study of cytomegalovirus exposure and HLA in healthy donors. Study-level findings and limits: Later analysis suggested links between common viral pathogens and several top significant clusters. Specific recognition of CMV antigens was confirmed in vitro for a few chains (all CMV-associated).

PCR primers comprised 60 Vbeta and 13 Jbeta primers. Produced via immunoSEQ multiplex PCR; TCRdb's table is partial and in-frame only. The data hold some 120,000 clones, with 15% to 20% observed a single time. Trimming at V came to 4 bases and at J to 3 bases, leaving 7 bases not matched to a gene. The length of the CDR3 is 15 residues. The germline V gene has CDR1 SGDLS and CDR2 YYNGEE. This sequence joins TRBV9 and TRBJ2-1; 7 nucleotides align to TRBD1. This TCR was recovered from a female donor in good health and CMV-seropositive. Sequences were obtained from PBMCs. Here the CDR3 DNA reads TGTGCCAGCAGCCTGGGACAGTTTCTCTACAATGAGCAGTTCTTC. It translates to CASSLGQFLYNEQFF.